These 32 T cell receptor beta chains were all obtained from the same sample, sequenced in a study of blood T cell repertoires in COVID-19. Generated by immunoSEQ multiplex PCR, the TCRdb table keeps only in-frame clones and is missing some. The sample carries 130,000 or so clones, roughly 86% recorded once. The sequenced sample consisted of PBMCs or T cells enriched from blood (not recorded which). These receptors were obtained from a woman aged 50 to 60 with acute COVID-19.

V usage is TRBV29-1 and J usage is TRBJ2-1, with D perhaps matching TRBD2 (6 bases). V lost 6 bases and J 14 bases, leaving 17 bases between the germline ends. CDR1 is SQVTM, CDR2 ANQGSEA, per germline. The CDR3 consists of 11 residues. CDR3 region: CSVRSGTREFF. For the CDR3, the DNA is TGCAGCGTCCGATCAGGGACTCGCGAGTTCTTC.

This clone came up once. This chain joins TRBV4-2 and TRBJ1-3, with 7 bases lining up with TRBD1. Trimming at V came to 4 bases and at J to 2 bases, leaving 8 bases not matched to a gene. The CDR3 length is 16 residues. From germline, CDR1 is LGHNA and CDR2 YNFKEQ. The CDR3 nucleotides are TGTGCCAGCAGCCTTGAGGACAGGAACACTGGAAACACCATATATTTT. Translated, it gives CASSLEDRNTGNTIYF.

The chain joins TRBV27 to TRBJ1-6, with 8 nucleotides matching TRBD1. CDR1 and CDR2 (germline): MNHEY, SMNVEV (reference sequence). V shed 5 bases, J shed 8 bases, and the junction held 8 bases outside the gene matches. This CDR3 has 15 residues. CDR3 coding DNA: TGTGCCAGCAGTAAAGGGGACAGGATTTATTCACCCCTCCACTTT. Translating it yields CASSKGDRIYSPLHF.

V and J are TRBV10-3 and TRBJ2-5, with D possibly TRBD2 on 6 matching bases. Between the trimmed V and J ends, which lost 7 bases and 2 bases, there was a span of 11 bases. Germline lookup yields CDR1 ENHRY and CDR2 SYGVKD. The CDR3 spans 13 residues. CDR3 region: CAIMRGLQETQYF. CDR3 in DNA: TGTGCCATCATGCGGGGCCTACAAGAGACCCAGTACTTC.

The V and J genes are TRBV27 and TRBJ2-1; D unclear. V was pared by 3 bases and J by 8 bases, with 5 bases between. Germline lookup yields CDR1 MNHEY and CDR2 SMNVEV (reference sequence). The CDR3 totals 11 residues. CDR3 protein: CASSFRYEQFF. DNA of the CDR3: TGTGCCAGCAGTTTCCGGTATGAGCAGTTCTTC.

V usage is TRBV27 and J usage is TRBJ1-6; 10 positions match TRBD1. CDR1 MNHEY and CDR2 SMNVEV come from the germline V gene (reference sequence). This CDR3 is built from 15 residues. The trim removed 5 bases at V and 6 bases at J, leaving 4 bases unmatched. DNA of the CDR3: TGTGCCAGCAGTCCCCGGGACAGGGGTAATTCACCCCTCCACTTT. Protein sequence: CASSPRDRGNSPLHF.

This clone appeared a few times. This chain uses TRBV7-2 with TRBJ2-3, with D possibly being TRBD2 (6 bases). V lost 4 bases to trimming and J lost 2 bases, with 10 bases between them. The CDR3 runs to 14 residues. The germline gives CDR1 SGHTA, CDR2 FQGNSA. DNA for the CDR3: TGTGCCAGCAGCTCGGGACTCACCACAGATACGCAGTATTTT. This translates into CASSSGLTTDTQYF.

The chain is built from TRBV25-1 and TRBJ2-3; TRBD1 matches 7 bases. Germline CDR1 reads MGHDK; CDR2 reads SYGVNS. V dropped 4 bases and J dropped 2; count of bases not matched to a gene: 6. The CDR3 consists of 15 residues. Written as DNA, the CDR3 is TGTGCCAGCAGTGCCTACAGGGGCCCCACAGATACGCAGTATTTT. Translating it yields CASSAYRGPTDTQYF.

The chain recombines TRBV18 with TRBJ2-1; 10 bases are shared with TRBD2. CDR1 is KGHSH and CDR2 is LQKENI in the germline V gene. V shed 4 bases and J 0 bases; nucleotides not matched to a gene: 6. The CDR3 length is 17 residues. The CDR3 loop reads CASSLSASGSSYNEQFF. The CDR3, as DNA: TGTGCCAGCTCACTCTCGGCTAGCGGGAGCTCCTACAATGAGCAGTTCTTC.

V is TRBV9 and J is TRBJ1-4; 8 nucleotides line up with TRBD1. Germline-derived CDR1 and CDR2 are SGDLS and YYNGEE. The CDR3 runs to 19 residues. V lost 2 bases and J lost 0; bases outside the gene matches: 12. CDR3 residues: CASSVEQGVGPTTNEKLFF. Written as DNA, the CDR3 is TGTGCCAGCAGCGTTGAACAGGGGGTAGGACCCACAACTAATGAAAAACTGTTTTTT.

The genes are TRBV5-1 and TRBJ1-1, with 8 bases lining up with TRBD1. This CDR3 region has 13 residues. Germline V lookup: CDR1 SGHRS, CDR2 YFSETQ. The trim removed 5 bases at V and 4 bases at J, leaving 4 bases unmatched. The CDR3 reads CASSSQGGTEAFF. The DNA for the CDR3 is TGCGCCAGCAGTTCACAGGGGGGCACTGAAGCTTTCTTT.

The gene calls are TRBV6-2 or TRBV6-3 and TRBJ2-7; 9 nucleotides agree with TRBD1. The V gene end was trimmed by 5 bases and the J gene end by 5 bases; junction bases not matched to a gene: 7. CDR1 and CDR2 (germline): MNHEY, SVGEGT. CDR3 length equals 14 residues. The CDR3 reads CASSPGQGWNEQYF. DNA of the CDR3: TGTGCCAGCAGTCCGGGACAGGGTTGGAACGAGCAGTACTTC.

As DNA, the CDR3 is TGTGCCACCAAGGGGGCAGTTCCTAATGAAAAACTGTTTTTT. Translating gives CATKGAVPNEKLFF. The J gene is TRBJ1-4, the V gene TRBV19; 7 bases fit TRBD1. V lost 10 bases and J lost 3; bases outside the gene matches: 8. This CDR3 spans 14 amino acids. Looked up from germline, CDR1 is LNHDA and CDR2 is SQIVND (reference sequence). The complete variable domain, with remaining parts taken from reference TRBV19 and TRBJ1-4, reads DGGITQSPKYLFRKEGQNVTLSCEQNLNHDAMYWYRQDPGQGLRLIYYSQIVNDFQKGDIAEGYSVSREKKESFPLTVTSAQKNPTAFYLCATKGAVPNEKLFFGSGTQLSVL.

This chain links TRBV5-8 with TRBJ2-7; D gene ambiguous. The V and J ends lost 1 base and 5 bases respectively, with 7 bases between them. Germline lookup yields CDR1 SGHTS and CDR2 YDEGEE. The CDR3 spans 12 residues. The CDR3, as DNA: TGTGCCAGCAGCTTGCGGTTTGACGAGCAGTACTTC. Protein sequence: CASSLRFDEQYF. The whole variable domain, remainder taken from reference TRBV5-8 and TRBJ2-7, is EAGVTQSPTHLIKTRGQQATLRCSPISGHTSVYWYQQALGLGLQFLLWYDEGEERNRGNFPPRFSGRQFPNYSSELNVNALELEDSALYLCASSLRFDEQYFGPGTRLTVT.

This clone was found once. The rearrangement joins TRBV25-1 to TRBJ1-4; D is unclear. The CDR3 sequence is 17 residues long. Deletions cut 5 bases from V and 8 bases from J, with 24 bases between. Germline CDR1 and CDR2: MGHDK and SYGVNS. Here the CDR3 reads CASSPKNWGGFREKLFF. Written as DNA, the CDR3 is TGTGCCAGCAGTCCAAAAAATTGGGGAGGGTTTAGAGAAAAACTGTTTTTT. The whole variable domain, filled in from reference TRBV25-1 and TRBJ1-4, reads EADIYQTPRYLVIGTGKKITLECSQTMGHDKMYWYQQDPGMELHLIHYSYGVNSTEKGDLSSESTVSRIRTEHFPLTLESARPSHTSQYLCASSPKNWGGFREKLFFGSGTQLSVL.

In the case of this clone: Since a much larger clone is just one base distant, this may be a read error. Distinct nucleotide sequences in the sample also encode this CDR3. The CDR3 DNA sequence: TGTGCCAGCAGCCAAGATCTAGCGGGAGGGACAGATACGCAGTATTTT. Residues: CASSQDLAGGTDTQYF. The chain has TRBV4-2 and TRBJ2-3; 12 bases match TRBD2. Germline CDR1 is LGHNA and CDR2 is YNFKEQ. CDR3 length: 16 amino acids. V lost 0 bases, J lost 3 bases, and 1 base stayed unmatched.

J is TRBJ1-2 and V is TRBV6-6; 7 bases align to TRBD1. This CDR3 contains 15 residues. Germline CDR1 MNHNY, CDR2 SVGAGI (reference sequence). The junction had 11 bases not matched to a gene; V was cut back by 5 bases and J by 5 bases. In DNA form, the CDR3 reads TGTGCCAGCAGTAAGGGGGCGGGGGGCCTTTATGGCTACACCTTC. Translating it yields CASSKGAGGLYGYTF.

The chain uses TRBV5-1 and TRBJ2-2; no clear D gene. The germline CDR1 and CDR2 sequences are SGHRS and YFSETQ. The CDR3 spans 15 residues. V was cut by 2 bases and J by 1 base, with 9 bases left in between. The DNA for the CDR3 is TGCGCCAGCAGCTTCTTCCTAAAGAACACCGGGGAGCTGTTTTTT. It codes for CASSFFLKNTGELFF.

The gene calls are TRBV11-2 and TRBJ2-4; 7 bases line up with TRBD1. The V gene end was trimmed by 3 bases and the J gene end by 6 bases; junction bases not matched to a gene: 2. Germline lookup yields CDR1 SGHAT and CDR2 FQNNGV. CDR3 length: 13 amino acids. The CDR3 sequence: CASSLGQLNIQYF. In DNA form, the CDR3 reads TGTGCCAGCAGCTTGGGACAGCTAAACATTCAGTACTTC.

This clone was observed a single time. The J gene is TRBJ1-1, the V gene TRBV7-8, with D uncertain. Per the germline V gene, CDR1 is SGHVS and CDR2 is FQNEAQ. Trimming removed 5 bases from V and 10 bases from J, with 17 bases in between. There are 13 residues in the CDR3. This chain's CDR3 is CASSPREGEGAFF. The CDR3 DNA is TGTGCCAGCAGCCCCCGGGAGGGAGAAGGAGCTTTCTTT.

The J gene is TRBJ1-3, the V gene TRBV3-1 (or the pseudogene TRBV3-2); tentatively, D is TRBD1 (6 bases). Germline values: CDR1 LGHDT, CDR2 YNNKEL (reference sequence). Trimming shortened V by 4 bases and J by 0 bases, and 7 bases separated the two germline ends. CDR3 length equals 14 residues. CDR3 in DNA: TGTGCCAGCAGCCGAGGGGGCTCTGGAAACACCATATATTTT. Its translation is CASSRGGSGNTIYF.

Only a few counts were recorded for this clone. The chain uses TRBV3-1 (or the pseudogene TRBV3-2) and TRBJ2-1, with 9 bases that match TRBD1. The CDR3 covers 14 residues. Germline CDR1 and CDR2: LGHDT and YNNKEL (reference sequence). V lost 8 bases and J lost 2; bases outside the gene matches: 4. In nucleotides, the CDR3 is TGTGCCAGCGGCGGGACAGGGCCCTACAATGAGCAGTTCTTC. This encodes CASGGTGPYNEQFF.

This clone was detected once. V and J are TRBV28 and TRBJ1-1; D possibly corresponds to TRBD1 (5 bases). Trimming removed 0 bases at V and 4 bases at J, with 12 bases between. The CDR3 extends over 15 amino acids. The germline V gene has CDR1 MDHEN and CDR2 SYDVKM. CDR3 DNA sequence: TGTGCCAGCAGTTTATGGCGCAGGGCCGGCACTGAAGCTTTCTTT. This encodes CASSLWRRAGTEAFF.

The chain combines TRBV2 with TRBJ1-2; 11 bases match TRBD1. The CDR3 length is 14 residues. Per germline, CDR1 SNHLY and CDR2 FYNNEI. V lost 1 base, J lost 7 bases, and 2 bases stayed unmatched. DNA of the CDR3: TGTGCCAGCAGTGAAGGGACAGGGGGCCTTGGCTACACCTTC. This encodes CASSEGTGGLGYTF.

This clone showed up just a few times. The rearrangement links TRBV6-5 to TRBJ1-6, with D possibly matching TRBD1 (5 bases). The CDR3 runs to 15 residues. Deletions cut 6 bases from V and 10 bases from J, with 19 bases between. Germline values: CDR1 MNHEY, CDR2 SVGAGI. CDR3 loop: CASSHRGIQESPLHF. The CDR3, as DNA: TGTGCCAGCAGCCACCGGGGGATCCAAGAATCACCCCTCCACTTT.

This rearrangement joins TRBV27 to TRBJ1-5; TRBD1 might be the D (5 bases). Trimming pared 6 bases from V and 2 bases from J, leaving 17 bases between. The germline V gene encodes CDR1 MNHEY and CDR2 SMNVEV (reference sequence). CDR3 length: 16 residues. The CDR3 region has the DNA TGTGCCAGCAGCACCCTGCCCAGGGCTGGCAATCAGCCCCAGCATTTT. It is translated as CASSTLPRAGNQPQHF.

The chain joins TRBV15 to TRBJ2-3, with 9 bases fitting TRBD2. V was pared by 3 bases and J by 2 bases, with 3 bases of the junction left unmatched. CDR1 and CDR2 from the germline V gene are LNHNV and YYDKDF (reference sequence). The CDR3 length is 15 residues. Here the CDR3 reads CATSRGTSNTDTQYF. CDR3 in DNA: TGTGCCACCAGCAGGGGGACTAGCAACACAGATACGCAGTATTTT.

This clone occurred once. The chain has TRBV18 and TRBJ2-3; D is unresolved. The germline V gene encodes CDR1 KGHSH and CDR2 LQKENI. The CDR3 runs to 14 residues. V was trimmed by 5 bases and J by 4 bases, leaving 13 bases between them. The CDR3 DNA reads TGTGCCAGCTCATCCTCCTTCGAGGCAGATACGCAGTATTTT. Its protein is CASSSSFEADTQYF.

V and J are TRBV7-2 and TRBJ1-3, with TRBD1 identical over 7 bases. Germline V gives CDR1 SGHTA, CDR2 FQGNSA. The junction had 7 bases not matched to a gene; V was cut back by 4 bases and J by 4 bases. CDR3 length: 15 amino acids. As DNA, the CDR3 is TGTGCCAGCAGCTATGGGGACAGTAGGGGAAACACCATATATTTT. This codes for CASSYGDSRGNTIYF. Together with reference TRBV7-2 and TRBJ1-3, the CDR3 gives the full variable domain: GAGVSQSPSNKVTEKGKDVELRCDPISGHTALYWYRQSLGQGLEFLIYFQGNSAPDKSGLPSDRFSAERTGGSVSTLTIQRTQQEDSAVYLCASSYGDSRGNTIYFGEGSWLTVV.

The V and J genes are TRBV7-9 and TRBJ2-7, with TRBD2 identical over 7 bases. V gave up 2 bases and J gave up 5 bases; unmatched junction bases: 9. Germline CDR1 reads SEHNR; CDR2 reads FQNEAQ (reference sequence). This CDR3 contains 15 residues. CDR3 nucleotide sequence: TGTGCCAGCAGCTTAATTGAAGGGACTACCAACGAGCAGTACTTC. Protein: CASSLIEGTTNEQYF.

This clone showed up just a few times. The chain combines TRBV2 with TRBJ2-3; 11 bases fit TRBD2. Germline-derived CDR1 and CDR2 are SNHLY and FYNNEI. The CDR3 contains 15 residues. The V and J ends lost 6 bases and 8 bases, in that order; junction bases with no gene match: 10. The CDR3 region has the DNA TGTGCCAGCAGCCTAGCGGGAGGTCCCTCCGGTACGCAGTATTTT. Encoded protein: CASSLAGGPSGTQYF.

The V and J genes are TRBV5-1 and TRBJ2-7; D possibly corresponds to TRBD1 (6 bases). The CDR3 length is 15 residues. Germline assignment: CDR1 SGHRS and CDR2 YFSETQ. V was cut by 5 bases and J by 2 bases, with 17 bases left in between. The CDR3 loop is CASSKDRQGTYEQYF. The CDR3, as DNA: TGCGCCAGCAGTAAGGACAGACAAGGAACCTACGAGCAGTACTTC.